The clone carrying this TCR beta chain turned up a few times. What it binds is not known. This sample is part of a study of shared clonotypes between healthy human individuals. General study results and limits: Clonotype sharing among donors, it was expected, would be affected by sequencing depth.

The CDR3 loop spans 14 amino acids. J was trimmed by 0 bases and V by 6 bases; bases with no gene match: 5. CDR1 is MNHNS and CDR2 is SASEGT in the germline V gene. The healthy adult donors were HIV-negative and reported no recent acute infections or vaccinations. Without sorting, samples used some 100 million PBMCs for genomic DNA. Profiling relied on immunoSEQ multiplex PCR, and the TCRdb table lists in-frame clones only, not all of them. This sample has some 450,000 clones, with over 60% found just once. J is TRBJ2-7 and V is TRBV6-1; 7 bases are shared with TRBD1. The material sequenced was PBMCs. The TCR was taken from a middle-aged woman in good health. Some clones in this sample may be carry-over from other donors' samples. This CDR3 reads CASSDGDSSYEQYF. The CDR3 DNA is TGTGCCAGCAGCGACGGGGACAGCTCCTACGAGCAGTACTTC.